This T cell receptor (beta chain) was recorded in a study of radiation and T cells in renal cell carcinoma. Looking at the study overall: Nephrectomy followed 15 Gy stereotactic body radiation by 4 weeks.

Concerning this clone itself: Its antigen is undetermined.

The CDR3 sequence is 14 residues long. V lost 1 base and J lost 2, with 9 bases in between. Germline V gene data show CDR1 as SGHVS and CDR2 as FQNEAQ. Some clones are missing from TCRdb's copy, which holds only in-frame ones; the method was immunoSEQ multiplex PCR. Of approximately 75,000 clones listed, about four fifths are singletons. The time point here: blood 2 weeks post-SBRT. Noted treatment: 15 Gy SBRT to primary tumor, nephrectomy 4 weeks later. After SBRT, blood was collected at 2 and 4 weeks, plus baseline. The study's findings and limits: Without pretreatment biopsies, baseline tumor clonotype presence was undetermined. In blood, top tumor clones expanded by 2 weeks, shrinking by 4.

Source: blood, taken from a patient whose treatment included radiotherapy and nephrectomy. This clonotype was obtained from a man aged 55 to 69 with renal cell carcinoma. V gene TRBV7-8 combines with J gene TRBJ2-7, with a tentative D call TRBD2 (5 bases). CDR3 nucleotide sequence: TGTGCCAGCAGCTTAGACTTAGCGACCTACGAGCAGTACTTC. Protein sequence: CASSLDLATYEQYF.